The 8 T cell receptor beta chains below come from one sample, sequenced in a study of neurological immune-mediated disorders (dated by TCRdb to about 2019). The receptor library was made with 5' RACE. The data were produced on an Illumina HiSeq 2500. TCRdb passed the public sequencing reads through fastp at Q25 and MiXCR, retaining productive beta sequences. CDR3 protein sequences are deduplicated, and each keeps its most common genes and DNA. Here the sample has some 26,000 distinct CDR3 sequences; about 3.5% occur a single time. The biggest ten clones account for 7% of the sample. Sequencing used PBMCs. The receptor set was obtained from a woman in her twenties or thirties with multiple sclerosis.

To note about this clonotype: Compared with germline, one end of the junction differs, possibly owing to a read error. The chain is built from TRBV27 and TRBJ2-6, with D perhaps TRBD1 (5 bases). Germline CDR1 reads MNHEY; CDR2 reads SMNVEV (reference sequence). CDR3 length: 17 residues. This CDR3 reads CASSLGSSISGAKVLTF. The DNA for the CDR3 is TGTGCCAGCAGTTTGGGCAGCTCCATCTCTGGGGCCAAAGTCCTGACTTTC. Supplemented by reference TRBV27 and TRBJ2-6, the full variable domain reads EAQVTQNPRYLITVTGKKLTVTCSQNMNHEYMSWYRQDPGLGLRQIYYSMNVEVTDKGDVPEGYKVSRKEKRNFPLILESPSPNQTSLYFCASSLGSSISGAKVLTFGAGSRLTVL.

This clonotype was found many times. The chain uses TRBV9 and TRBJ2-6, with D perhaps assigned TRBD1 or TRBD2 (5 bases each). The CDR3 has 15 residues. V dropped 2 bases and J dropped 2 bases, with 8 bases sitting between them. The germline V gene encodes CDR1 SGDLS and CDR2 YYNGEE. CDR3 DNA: TGTGCCAGCAGCGTGAGGGGCGCTGGGGCCAACGTCCTGACTTTC. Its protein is CASSVRGAGANVLTF. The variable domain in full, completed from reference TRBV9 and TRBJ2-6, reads DSGVTQTPKHLITATGQRVTLRCSPRSGDLSVYWYQQSLDQGLQFLIQYYNGEERAKGNILERFSAQQFPDLHSELNLSSLELGDSALYFCASSVRGAGANVLTFGAGSRLTVL.

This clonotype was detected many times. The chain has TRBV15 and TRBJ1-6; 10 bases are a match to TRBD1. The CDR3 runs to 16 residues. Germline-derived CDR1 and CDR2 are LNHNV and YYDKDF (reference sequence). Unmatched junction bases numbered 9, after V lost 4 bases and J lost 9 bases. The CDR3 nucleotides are TGTGCCACCAGCACCTTGGACAGGGGGTCTCTTTCACCCCTCCACTTT. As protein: CATSTLDRGSLSPLHF.

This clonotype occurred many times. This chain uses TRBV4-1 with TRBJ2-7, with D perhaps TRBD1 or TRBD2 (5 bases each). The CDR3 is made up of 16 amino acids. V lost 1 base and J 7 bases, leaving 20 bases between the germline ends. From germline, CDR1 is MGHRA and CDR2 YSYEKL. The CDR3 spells CASSQVLGQGRGEQYF. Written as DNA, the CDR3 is TGCGCCAGCAGCCAAGTTCTCGGGCAGGGCCGAGGGGAGCAGTACTTC.

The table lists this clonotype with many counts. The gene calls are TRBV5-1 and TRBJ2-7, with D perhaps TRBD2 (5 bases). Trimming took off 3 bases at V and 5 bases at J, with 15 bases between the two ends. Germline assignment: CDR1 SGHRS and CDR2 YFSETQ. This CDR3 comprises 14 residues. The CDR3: CASSSSRFRHEQYF. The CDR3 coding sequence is TGCGCCAGCAGCTCTAGCAGGTTCCGCCACGAGCAGTACTTC.

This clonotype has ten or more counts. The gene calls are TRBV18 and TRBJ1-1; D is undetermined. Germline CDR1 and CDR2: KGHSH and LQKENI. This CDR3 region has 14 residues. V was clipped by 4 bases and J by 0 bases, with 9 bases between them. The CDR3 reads CASSRGVMNTEAFF. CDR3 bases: TGTGCCAGCTCACGTGGGGTCATGAACACTGAAGCTTTCTTT.

CDR3 amino acids: CASSLGLRETQYF. DNA of the CDR3: TGTGCCAGCAGCTTAGGATTGAGAGAGACCCAGTACTTC. This rearrangement joins TRBV7-9 to TRBJ2-5; D unclear. Germline CDR1 and CDR2: SEHNR and FQNEAQ (reference sequence). The CDR3 runs 13 residues. Trimming left V 1 base short and J 4 bases short, with 7 bases between.

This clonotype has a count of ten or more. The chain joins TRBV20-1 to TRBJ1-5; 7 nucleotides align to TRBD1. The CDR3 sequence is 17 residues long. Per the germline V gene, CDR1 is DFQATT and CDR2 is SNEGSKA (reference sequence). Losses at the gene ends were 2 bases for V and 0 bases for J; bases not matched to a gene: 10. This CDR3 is CSARKRTGAYSNQPQHF. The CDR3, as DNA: TGCAGTGCTAGAAAAAGGACAGGTGCTTATAGCAATCAGCCCCAGCATTTT.